Following are 28 T cell receptor beta chains from one sample sequenced in a study of human T cells and chemical hapten exposure. Time point denoted: patch test 3, about 24 weeks after DPC sensitization. Indicated treatment: therapeutic diphenylcyclopropenone sensitization with weekly scalp DPC. TCRdb itself ran the RACE reads through MiXCR, one entry per CDR3 protein. The sample yields just under 60,000 distinct CDR3 sequences, over 10% seen once. The specimen was whole blood, collected in connection with sensitization to the hapten diphenylcyclopropenone (DPC). The receptors come from a young man with alopecia areata. Some clones in this sample may be carry-over from other donors' samples.

This clonotype was picked up many times. The chain recombines TRBV13 with TRBJ1-2; the D is unclear. Trimming took 2 bases from V and 2 from J, leaving 18 bases between them. The germline gives CDR1 PRHDT, CDR2 FYEKMQ (reference sequence). There are 17 residues in the CDR3. CDR3 loop: CASSLTFPLPPNYGYTF. CDR3 sequence (DNA): TGTGCCAGCAGCTTAACCTTCCCATTACCGCCGAACTATGGCTACACCTTC.

This clonotype has just a few counts. The V and J genes are TRBV6-5 and TRBJ2-7; D is uncertain. Germline CDR1 is MNHEY and CDR2 is SVGAGI. This CDR3 has 16 residues. Trimming took off 2 bases at V and 3 bases at J, with 17 bases between the two ends. The DNA of the CDR3 is TGTGCCAGCAGTTACGGACGGGCTTCTTTCCTCTACGAGCAGTACTTC. Translated: CASSYGRASFLYEQYF.

This clonotype was seen many times. This chain joins TRBV6-5 and TRBJ1-1, with 7 bases aligning to TRBD1. The germline V gene encodes CDR1 MNHEY and CDR2 SVGAGI. CDR3 length: 17 residues. The V segment lost 0 bases and the J segment 6 bases; nucleotides outside the gene matches: 13. The CDR3 DNA reads TGTGCCAGCAGTTACTCAGGGGGCTTTACGCGGGTCGCTGAAGCTTTCTTT. Its protein is CASSYSGGFTRVAEAFF.

The rearrangement links TRBV28 to TRBJ2-7; the D is unclear. The CDR3 loop spans 12 amino acids. Germline V gene sequence: CDR1 MDHEN, CDR2 SYDVKM. With 10 bases removed from V and 2 bases from J, the gap between germline ends came to 12 bases. The CDR3 DNA is TGTGCCACCACGGACGACCCCTACGAGCAGTACTTC. Its protein is CATTDDPYEQYF.

This clonotype was observed many times. The chain employs TRBV9 and TRBJ2-3; D call uncertain. The V end was cut by 2 bases, the J end by 0 bases, with 7 bases between. There are 14 residues in the CDR3. From germline, CDR1 is SGDLS and CDR2 YYNGEE. The CDR3 bases are TGTGCCAGCAGCGTGGCGGCTAGCACAGATACGCAGTATTTT. Amino acid sequence: CASSVAASTDTQYF.

This clonotype has ten or more counts. The J gene is TRBJ2-3, the V gene TRBV5-1; 7 positions agree with TRBD1. Trimming took 1 base from V and 0 from J; bases not matched to a gene: 8. The CDR3 totals 17 residues. The V gene's germline CDR1 is SGHRS and CDR2 YFSETQ. The CDR3 DNA is TGCGCCAGCAGCTTGAGCTACAGGGGCCCTAGCACAGATACGCAGTATTTT. Protein: CASSLSYRGPSTDTQYF.

This clonotype came up a few times. The chain recombines TRBV27 with TRBJ1-4; D uncertain. The CDR3 totals 13 residues. The germline V gene encodes CDR1 MNHEY and CDR2 SMNVEV (reference sequence). With 7 bases removed from V and 3 bases from J, the gap between germline ends came to 9 bases. As DNA, the CDR3 is TGTGCCAGCAAAACAGCCGCTAATGAAAAACTGTTTTTT. It translates to CASKTAANEKLFF.

This clonotype has a handful of counts. The chain uses TRBV20-1 and TRBJ1-4; D unclear. The CDR3 is 17 residues long. In germline, CDR1 is DFQATT, CDR2 SNEGSKA (reference sequence). The germline V and J ends were trimmed by 0 bases and 4 bases, with 18 bases remaining between them. This CDR3 is CSARDGRRTSHNEKLFF. Here the CDR3 DNA reads TGCAGTGCTAGAGATGGTCGTCGAACTAGCCATAATGAAAAACTGTTTTTT.

This clonotype was counted at least ten times. V gene TRBV12-3 or TRBV12-4 combines with J gene TRBJ2-2, with D maybe TRBD2 (6 bases). This CDR3 is built from 16 residues. V lost 2 bases to trimming and J lost 2 bases, with 12 bases between them. The CDR3 here is CASSLMGLRNTGELFF. The CDR3 nucleotides are TGTGCCAGCAGTTTAATGGGACTTCGAAACACCGGGGAGCTGTTTTTT.

This clonotype has only a few counts. This CDR3 reads CASSLALGSYNEQFF. In nucleotides, the CDR3 is TGTGCCAGCAGCTTAGCTCTTGGGTCCTACAATGAGCAGTTCTTC. The chain is built from TRBV7-2 and TRBJ2-1; D is unclear. The CDR3 extends over 15 amino acids. Germline loops: CDR1 SGHTA, CDR2 FQGNSA. Trimming shortened V by 0 bases and J by 1 base, and 7 bases separated the two germline ends. The full variable domain, completed using reference TRBV7-2 and TRBJ2-1, is GAGVSQSPSNKVTEKGKDVELRCDPISGHTALYWYRQSLGQGLEFLIYFQGNSAPDKSGLPSDRFSAERTGGSVSTLTIQRTQQEDSAVYLCASSLALGSYNEQFFGPGTRLTVL.

This clonotype was seen at least ten times. The V and J genes are TRBV20-1 and TRBJ2-2, with 11 nucleotides matching TRBD2. The CDR3 has 15 residues. The V segment lost 5 bases and the J segment 4 bases; nucleotides outside the gene matches: 6. CDR1 DFQATT and CDR2 SNEGSKA come from the germline V gene (reference sequence). CDR3 in DNA: TGCAGTGCTCGAGTCGGGACTAGCGGCACCGGGGAGCTGTTTTTT. Residues: CSARVGTSGTGELFF.

This clonotype was counted ten times or more. CDR3 amino acids: CSASYSGRNQPQHF. Written as DNA, the CDR3 is TGCAGTGCTAGTTACAGTGGGAGGAATCAGCCCCAGCATTTT. J is TRBJ1-5 and V is TRBV20-1; D ambiguous. CDR1 is DFQATT, CDR2 SNEGSKA, per germline (reference sequence). This CDR3 has 14 residues. V lost 3 bases, J lost 4 bases, and 13 bases lay in between.

The chain carries TRBV7-2 and TRBJ2-3, with D perhaps being TRBD1 or TRBD2 (5 bases each). The CDR3 is made up of 15 amino acids. The germline V gene has CDR1 SGHTA and CDR2 FQGNSA. Trimming left V 6 bases short and J 3 bases short, with 16 bases between. CDR3 DNA: TGTGCCAGCAGTCTCAATAGCTGGGGGACAGATACGCAGTATTTT. Translating gives CASSLNSWGTDTQYF.

This chain's CDR3 is CASSQELASYEQYF. The CDR3 coding sequence is TGTGCCAGCAGCCAAGAACTGGCTTCCTACGAGCAGTACTTC. The gene calls are TRBV3-1 and TRBJ2-7, with D hard to call. The V gene lost 0 bases and the J gene lost 1 base, with 7 bases spanning the gap. The CDR3 is 14 residues long. The germline gives CDR1 LGHDT, CDR2 YNNKEL (reference sequence).

The V call is TRBV5-6, the J call TRBJ2-7; D gene unclear. The CDR3 extends over 13 amino acids. With 3 bases removed from V and 3 bases from J, the gap between germline ends came to 10 bases. The germline V gene has CDR1 SGHDT and CDR2 YYEEEE. This CDR3 reads CASSWEQSYEQYF. The CDR3 DNA sequence: TGTGCCAGCAGCTGGGAACAGAGCTACGAGCAGTACTTC.

Many counts were recorded for this clonotype. The chain combines TRBV12-3 or TRBV12-4 with TRBJ1-2; D perhaps matches TRBD1 (6 bases). The CDR3 totals 14 residues. V lost 2 bases and J lost 7, with 14 bases in between. CDR3 nucleotide sequence: TGTGCCAGCAGTTTAAGGCACAGGGATAGTGGCTACACCTTC. It is translated as CASSLRHRDSGYTF.

This clonotype was seen ten or more times. J is TRBJ1-5 and V is TRBV30, with 8 bases aligning to TRBD1. Germline values: CDR1 GTSNPN, CDR2 SVGIG (reference sequence). With V trimmed by 5 bases and J by 6 bases, 6 bases remained unmatched. This CDR3 contains 13 residues. The CDR3 loop is CAWDQGAGQPQHF. CDR3 bases: TGTGCCTGGGACCAGGGGGCGGGTCAGCCCCAGCATTTT. Together with reference TRBV30 and TRBJ1-5, the CDR3 gives the full variable domain: SQTIHQWPATLVQPVGSPLSLECTVEGTSNPNLYWYRQAAGRGLQLLFYSVGIGQISSEVPQNLSASRPQDRQFILSSKKLLLSDSGFYLCAWDQGAGQPQHFGDGTRLSIL.

The chain combines TRBV6-2 or TRBV6-3 with TRBJ2-4; TRBD1 matches 8 bases. V dropped 6 bases and J dropped 6; count of bases not matched to a gene: 7. The CDR3 has 14 amino acids. CDR1 and CDR2 from the germline V gene are MNHEY and SVGEGT. This CDR3 is CASSPRQGINIQYF. CDR3 sequence (DNA): TGTGCCAGCAGCCCCCGACAGGGGATAAACATTCAGTACTTC.

V gene TRBV29-1 combines with J gene TRBJ2-3, with D possibly being TRBD1 (6 bases). The CDR3 totals 13 residues. Germline CDR1 reads SQVTM; CDR2 reads ANQGSEA. V lost 4 bases to trimming and J lost 3 bases, with 11 bases between them. The DNA for the CDR3 is TGCAGCGTTGCCAGGGGTAGGACAGATACGCAGTATTTT. Its translation: CSVARGRTDTQYF.

The rearrangement joins TRBV6-6 to TRBJ2-1, with D unclear. This CDR3 is 15 amino acids long. Trimming pared 2 bases from V and 4 bases from J, leaving 12 bases between. The germline V gene has CDR1 MNHNY and CDR2 SVGAGI (reference sequence). The CDR3 bases are TGTGCCAGCAGTTACAGGCTTGAAGGATACAATGAGCAGTTCTTC. Translating it yields CASSYRLEGYNEQFF.

This chain joins TRBV4-2 and TRBJ2-4; 10 positions match TRBD1. This CDR3 contains 16 residues. The ends lost 4 bases at V and 10 bases at J; junction bases unmatched: 13. Germline lookup yields CDR1 LGHNA and CDR2 YNFKEQ. The CDR3 spells CASSRNPRDRGWIQYF. CDR3 DNA: TGTGCCAGCAGCCGGAATCCCCGGGACAGGGGATGGATTCAGTACTTC.

The chain links TRBV5-6 to TRBJ1-2; D is ambiguous. CDR3 length: 16 residues. The germline V gene encodes CDR1 SGHDT and CDR2 YYEEEE. The V end was cut by 4 bases, the J end by 1 base, with 17 bases between. The CDR3 loop reads CASSPSRMGGNYGYTF. CDR3 in DNA: TGTGCCAGCAGCCCAAGTCGGATGGGCGGTAACTATGGCTACACCTTC.

Ten or more counts support this clonotype. This chain connects TRBV7-8 to TRBJ2-1; 13 positions agree with TRBD2. The CDR3 loop spans 20 amino acids. V lost 5 bases, J lost 2 bases, and 15 bases stayed unmatched. Germline-derived CDR1 and CDR2 are SGHVS and FQNEAQ. CDR3: CASSHRLAGGPSVTYNEQFF. CDR3 nucleotides: TGTGCCAGCAGCCATAGACTAGCGGGGGGCCCCTCGGTCACCTACAATGAGCAGTTCTTC.

There are many counts of this clonotype. CDR3 amino acids: CASSQIDGTEVLFF. In DNA form, the CDR3 reads TGTGCCAGCAGCCAAATAGACGGGACAGAGGTTCTGTTTTTT. The rearrangement links TRBV3-1 to TRBJ1-4; 7 bases agree with TRBD1. The V gene's germline CDR1 is LGHDT and CDR2 YNNKEL (reference sequence). This CDR3 comprises 14 residues. Trimming at V came to 2 bases and at J to 14 bases, leaving 11 bases not matched to a gene.

The chain carries TRBV19 and TRBJ1-6; 7 nucleotides agree with TRBD1. Germline V gene lookup returns CDR1 LNHDA and CDR2 SQIVND (reference sequence). The CDR3 consists of 16 residues. V lost 5 bases and J lost 3; bases outside the gene matches: 7. The CDR3: CASSGPGQIYNSPLHF. CDR3 DNA sequence: TGTGCCAGTAGTGGACCGGGACAGATCTATAATTCACCCCTCCACTTT.

The gene calls are TRBV7-3 and TRBJ2-1; possible D gene TRBD1, 5 bases. The germline CDR1 and CDR2 sequences are SGHTA and FQGTGA. V was trimmed by 5 bases and J by 1 base, leaving 12 bases between them. The CDR3 spans 15 residues. CDR3 region: CASSPSRDSYNEQFF. CDR3 DNA sequence: TGTGCCAGCAGCCCGTCCAGGGATTCCTACAATGAGCAGTTCTTC.

The chain combines TRBV19 with TRBJ1-5; the D is unclear. The germline gives CDR1 LNHDA, CDR2 SQIVND (reference sequence). The CDR3 consists of 13 residues. The germline V and J ends were trimmed by 0 bases and 5 bases, with 5 bases remaining between them. CDR3 region: CASSIDLDQPQHF. As DNA, the CDR3 is TGTGCCAGTAGTATAGATCTGGATCAGCCCCAGCATTTT. The full variable domain, its missing parts supplied by reference TRBV19 and TRBJ1-5, is DGGITQSPKYLFRKEGQNVTLSCEQNLNHDAMYWYRQDPGQGLRLIYYSQIVNDFQKGDIAEGYSVSREKKESFPLTVTSAQKNPTAFYLCASSIDLDQPQHFGDGTRLSIL.

This clonotype came up once. This chain links TRBV3-1 with TRBJ1-2; TRBD1 matches 8 bases. From germline, CDR1 is LGHDT and CDR2 YNNKEL (reference sequence). The V and J ends lost 7 bases and 2 bases, in that order; junction bases with no gene match: 9. There are 15 residues in the CDR3. Written as DNA, the CDR3 is TGTGCCAGCAACCGGATTGACAGGGGAAACTATGGCTACACCTTC. Encoded protein: CASNRIDRGNYGYTF.